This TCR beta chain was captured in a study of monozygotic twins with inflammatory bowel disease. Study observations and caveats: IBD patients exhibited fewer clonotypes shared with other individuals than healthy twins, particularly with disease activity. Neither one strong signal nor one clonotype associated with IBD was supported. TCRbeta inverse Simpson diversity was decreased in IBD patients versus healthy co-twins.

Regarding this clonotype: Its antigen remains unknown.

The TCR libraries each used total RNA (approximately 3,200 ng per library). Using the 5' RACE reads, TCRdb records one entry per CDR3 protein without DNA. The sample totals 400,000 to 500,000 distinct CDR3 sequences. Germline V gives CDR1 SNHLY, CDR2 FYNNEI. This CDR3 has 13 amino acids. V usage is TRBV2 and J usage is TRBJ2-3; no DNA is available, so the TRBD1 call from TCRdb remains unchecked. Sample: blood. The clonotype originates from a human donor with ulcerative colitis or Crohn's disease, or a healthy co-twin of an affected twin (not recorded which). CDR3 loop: CASSETGRGTQYF. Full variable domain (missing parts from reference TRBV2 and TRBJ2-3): EPEVTQTPSHQVTQMGQEVILRCVPISNHLYFYWYRQILGQKVEFLVSFYNNEISEKSEIFDDQFSVERPDGSNFTLKIRSTKLEDSAMYFCASSETGRGTQYFGPGTRLTVL.